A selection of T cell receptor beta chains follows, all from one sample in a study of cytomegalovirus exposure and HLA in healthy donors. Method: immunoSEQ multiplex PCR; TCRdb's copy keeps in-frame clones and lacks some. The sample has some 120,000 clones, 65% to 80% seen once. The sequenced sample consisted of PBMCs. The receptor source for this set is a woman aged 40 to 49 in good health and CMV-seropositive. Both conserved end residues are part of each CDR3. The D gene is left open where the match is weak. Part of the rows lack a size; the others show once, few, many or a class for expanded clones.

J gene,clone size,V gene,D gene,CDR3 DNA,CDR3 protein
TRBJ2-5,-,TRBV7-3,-,TGTGCCAGCAGCTTAGCGGCCCAAGAGACCCAGTACTTC,CASSLAAQETQYF
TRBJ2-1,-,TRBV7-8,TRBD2,TGTGCCAGCAGCCCCAGGACTAGCGGGAGTTTGTCCTACAATGAGCAGTTCTTC,CASSPRTSGSLSYNEQFF
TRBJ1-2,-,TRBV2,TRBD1,TGTGCCAGCCCGGGACAGTCCTATGGCTACACCTTC,CASPGQSYGYTF
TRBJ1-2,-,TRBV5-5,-,TGTGCCAGCAGCTTGGAAAGGGGATCCTATGGCTACACCTTC,CASSLERGSYGYTF
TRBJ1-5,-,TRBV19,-,TGTGCCAGTAGTATAGTTTCGAGTAATCAGCCCCAGCATTTT,CASSIVSSNQPQHF
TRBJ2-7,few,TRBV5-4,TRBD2,TGTGCCAGCAGCTTAGCGGGAGGCAACTACGAGCAGTACTTC,CASSLAGGNYEQYF
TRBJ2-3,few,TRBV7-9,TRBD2,TGTGCCAGCACCGTTAGCGGGAGGAGCACAGATACGCAGTATTTT,CASTVSGRSTDTQYF
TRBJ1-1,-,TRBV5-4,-,TGTGCCAGCAGCTCGGGGGATCTGGGAACTGAAGCTTTCTTT,CASSSGDLGTEAFF
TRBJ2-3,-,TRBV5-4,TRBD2,TGTGCCAGCAGCTTGGGTAGCGGGAGAACAGATACGCAGTATTTT,CASSLGSGRTDTQYF
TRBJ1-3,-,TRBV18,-,TGTGCCAGCTCACGCGAGTTGAGCTCTGGAAACACCATATATTTT,CASSRELSSGNTIYF
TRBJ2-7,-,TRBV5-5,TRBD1,TGTGCCAGCAGTCTCTACCCCGGGACAGGGGGCAACGAGCAGTACTTC,CASSLYPGTGGNEQYF
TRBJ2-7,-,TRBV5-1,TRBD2,TGCGCCAGCAGCCGCGGGGAGGGCCTGTACGAGCAGTACTTC,CASSRGEGLYEQYF
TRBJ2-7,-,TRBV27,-,TGTGCCAGCAGTCCCGGGCGGGGGCCCGAGCAGTACTTC,CASSPGRGPEQYF
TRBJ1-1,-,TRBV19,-,TGTGCCAGTAGTGACAGGCGGAACACTGAAGCTTTCTTT,CASSDRRNTEAFF
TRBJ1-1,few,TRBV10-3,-,TGTGCCATCAGTGAAAGGGGGAGGAACACTGAAGCTTTCTTT,CAISERGRNTEAFF
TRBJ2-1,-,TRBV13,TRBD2,TGTGCCAGCAGCCCATATGGATGGGGACTAGCGGGGGGGGACAATGAGCAGTTCTTC,CASSPYGWGLAGGDNEQFF
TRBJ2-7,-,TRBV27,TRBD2,TGTGCCAGCAGTCGGAGCGGGGTCTCCTACGAGCAGTACTTC,CASSRSGVSYEQYF
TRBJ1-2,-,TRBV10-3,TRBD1,TGTGCCATCAGCGACAGGGAAAACTATGGCTACACCTTC,CAISDRENYGYTF
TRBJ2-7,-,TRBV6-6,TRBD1,TGTGCCAGCATCCGGACAGGGGCCTCCTACGAGCAGTACTTC,CASIRTGASYEQYF
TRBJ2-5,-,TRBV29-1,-,TGCAGCGTTGTTGAGGCACCCAGGGGGGAGCAGTACTTC,CSVVEAPRGEQYF
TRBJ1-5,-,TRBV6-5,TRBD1,TGTGCCAGCAGGGACAGGGCAAATCAGCCCCAGCATTTT,CASRDRANQPQHF
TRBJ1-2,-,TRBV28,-,TGTGCCAGCAGTTCAGGGCCCAACTATGGCTACACCTTC,CASSSGPNYGYTF
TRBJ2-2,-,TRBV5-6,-,TGTGCCAGCAGCCTAAACACCGGGGAGCTGTTTTTT,CASSLNTGELFF
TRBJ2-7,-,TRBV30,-,TGTGCCTGGAAAACAGGATTTCCCTACGAGCAGTACTTC,CAWKTGFPYEQYF
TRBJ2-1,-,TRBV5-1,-,TGCGCCAGCAGCTTGGGGGGCGTGGACGATGAGCAGTTCTTC,CASSLGGVDDEQFF
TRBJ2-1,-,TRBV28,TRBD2,TGTGCCAGCAGTTTCCTTGGGGCTAGCGGGAGGAATGAGCAGTTCTTC,CASSFLGASGRNEQFF
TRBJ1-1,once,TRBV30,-,TGTGCCTGGAGTGTCATCGGGAACACTGAAGCTTTCTTT,CAWSVIGNTEAFF
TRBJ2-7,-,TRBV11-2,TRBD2,TGTGCCAGCAGCTTAGTGGGTAGCGGGACATCCTACGAGCAGTACTTC,CASSLVGSGTSYEQYF
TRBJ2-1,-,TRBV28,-,TGTGCCAGCAGTTATCAGGGTAACGATGAGCAGTTCTTC,CASSYQGNDEQFF
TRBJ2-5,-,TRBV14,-,TGTGCCAGCAGAGACAGTGGGAGGGAGACCCAGTACTTC,CASRDSGRETQYF
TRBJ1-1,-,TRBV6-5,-,TGTGCCAGCAGTTTTGGCTCCGCGGGCACTGAAGCTTTCTTT,CASSFGSAGTEAFF
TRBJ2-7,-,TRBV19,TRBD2,TGTGCCAGTAGTATACAGGTCGGGGGGTCCGCGGGGGACGAGCAGTACTTC,CASSIQVGGSAGDEQYF
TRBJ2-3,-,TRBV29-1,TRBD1,TGCAGCGTCCCGGACAGGATCGAAGGAGATACGCAGTATTTT,CSVPDRIEGDTQYF
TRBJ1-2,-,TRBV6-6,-,TGTGCCAGCAGTCGGGACTCCGATCTTACCCCTGGCTACACCTTC,CASSRDSDLTPGYTF
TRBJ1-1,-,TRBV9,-,TGTGCCAGCAGCGTAGCGGGGGGATCGAACACTGAAGCTTTCTTT,CASSVAGGSNTEAFF
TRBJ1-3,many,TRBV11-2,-,TGTGCCAGCAGCCGAACAGGGTCCTCTGGAAACACCATATATTTT,CASSRTGSSGNTIYF
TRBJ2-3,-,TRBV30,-,TGTGCCTGGAGTGTATCTAGAACTAGCACAGATACGCAGTATTTT,CAWSVSRTSTDTQYF
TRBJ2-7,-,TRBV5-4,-,TGTGCCAGCAGCTCGGAGGGGCCAGGGAAGCAGTACTTC,CASSSEGPGKQYF
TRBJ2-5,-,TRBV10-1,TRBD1,TGCGCCAGCAGTGAGTCACGGACAGGGAGGCAGTACTTC,CASSESRTGRQYF
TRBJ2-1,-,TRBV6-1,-,TGTGCCAGCAGGGGAAGGTTAAGCGGTAATGAGCAGTTCTTC,CASRGRLSGNEQFF
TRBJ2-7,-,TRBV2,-,TGTGCCAGCAGTGAATTCGACGAGCAGTACTTC,CASSEFDEQYF
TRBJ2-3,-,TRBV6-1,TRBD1,TGTGCCAGCAGTGCCGGGACAGGGAGCACAGATACGCAGTATTTT,CASSAGTGSTDTQYF
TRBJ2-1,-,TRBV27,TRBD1,TGTGCCAGCAGTTTATCCTACAGGGGGCTAAACTACAATGAGCAGTTCTTC,CASSLSYRGLNYNEQFF
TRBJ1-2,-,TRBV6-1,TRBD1,TGTGCCAGCAGTGCCCGGACAGGGGCTAACTATGGCTACACCTTC,CASSARTGANYGYTF
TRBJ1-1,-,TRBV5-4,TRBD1,TGTGCCAGCAGACGGGACAGGATGAACACTGAAGCTTTCTTT,CASRRDRMNTEAFF
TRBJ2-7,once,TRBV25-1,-,TGTGCCAGCAGTGTCACACCGTACGAGCAGTACTTC,CASSVTPYEQYF
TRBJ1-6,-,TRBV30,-,TGTGCCTGGAGTCTAGGGACTAATAATTCACCCCTCCACTTT,CAWSLGTNNSPLHF
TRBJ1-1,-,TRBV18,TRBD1,TGTGCCAGCTACAGGGGGTCGGGGAACACTGAAGCTTTCTTT,CASYRGSGNTEAFF
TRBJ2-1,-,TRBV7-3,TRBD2,TGTGCCAGCAGCTCTGGACTAGCGGGGACCTACAATGAGCAGTTCTTC,CASSSGLAGTYNEQFF
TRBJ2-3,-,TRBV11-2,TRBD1,TGTGCCAGCAGCTTCCAACAGGGGGCGATTGGAGATACGCAGTATTTT,CASSFQQGAIGDTQYF
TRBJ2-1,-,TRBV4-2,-,TGTGCCAGCAGCCAAGACGAGGAGGCCTGGTACAATGAGCAGTTCTTC,CASSQDEEAWYNEQFF
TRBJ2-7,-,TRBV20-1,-,TGCAGTGCTAGAGGAGAATACGAGCAGTACTTC,CSARGEYEQYF
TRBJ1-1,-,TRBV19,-,TGTGCCAGTAGTGAACCGTCGTTGAGCCTCGAAGCTTTCTTT,CASSEPSLSLEAFF
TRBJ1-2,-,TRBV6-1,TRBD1,TGTGCCAGCAGGGGGGGGGACAGGGGAGCTTATGGCTACACCTTC,CASRGGDRGAYGYTF
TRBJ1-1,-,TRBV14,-,TGTGCCAGCAGCCAGCCGGGACTCATAACGGAAGCTTTCTTT,CASSQPGLITEAFF
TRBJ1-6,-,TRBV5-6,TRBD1,TGTGCCAGCAGCTTACAGGGGGCCCATTCACCCCTCCACTTT,CASSLQGAHSPLHF
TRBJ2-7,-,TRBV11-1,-,TGTGCCAGCAGCTTAGAGGGGCCCTACGAGCAGTACTTC,CASSLEGPYEQYF
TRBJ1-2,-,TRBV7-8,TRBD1,TGTGCCAGCAGCTTAAGGGACAGGGGAGCTGGCTACACCTTC,CASSLRDRGAGYTF
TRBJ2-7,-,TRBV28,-,TGTGCCAGCAGTTTAAGATCGGGAGAGCAGTACTTC,CASSLRSGEQYF